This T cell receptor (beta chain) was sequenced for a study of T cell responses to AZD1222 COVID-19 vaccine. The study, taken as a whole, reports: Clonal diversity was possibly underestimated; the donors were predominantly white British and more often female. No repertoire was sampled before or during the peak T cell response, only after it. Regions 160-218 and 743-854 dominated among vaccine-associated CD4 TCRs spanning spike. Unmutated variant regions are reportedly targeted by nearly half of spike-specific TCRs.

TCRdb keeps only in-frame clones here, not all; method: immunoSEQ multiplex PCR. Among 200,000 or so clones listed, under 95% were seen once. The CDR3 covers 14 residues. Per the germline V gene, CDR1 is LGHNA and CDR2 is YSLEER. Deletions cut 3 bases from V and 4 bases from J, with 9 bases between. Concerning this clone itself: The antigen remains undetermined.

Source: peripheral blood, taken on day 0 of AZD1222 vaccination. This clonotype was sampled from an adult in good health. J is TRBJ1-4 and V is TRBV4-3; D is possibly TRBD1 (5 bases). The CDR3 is CASSQGGRNEKLFF. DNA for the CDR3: TGCGCCAGCAGCCAGGGGGGTCGTAATGAAAAACTGTTTTTT.